Below, 28 T cell receptor beta chains from the same sample are listed, as sequenced in a study of tumor T cells in aggressive B-cell lymphoma. TCRdb's copy holds only in-frame clones and misses some; the assay was immunoSEQ multiplex PCR. The table lists around 6,600 clones, around 90% of them singletons. Sequencing was done on a sample of tumor tissue. The receptors shown here come from an adult with diffuse large B cell lymphoma. Some clones in this sample may be carry-over from other donors' samples.

This chain links TRBV25-1 with TRBJ2-7; no reliable D call. CDR1 and CDR2 (germline): MGHDK, SYGVNS. This CDR3 is built from 14 residues. The germline V and J ends were trimmed by 1 base and 1 base, with 8 bases remaining between them. Here the CDR3 reads CASSELGSSYEQYF. The CDR3 DNA is TGTGCCAGCAGTGAATTGGGCAGTTCCTACGAGCAGTACTTC.

CDR3 in DNA: TGTGCCAGTAGTTCAGGGGCTGTCTCTGGAAACACCATATATTTT. It translates to CASSSGAVSGNTIYF. This chain joins TRBV19 and TRBJ1-3; maybe TRBD1 (6 bases). Trimming took 5 bases from V and 0 from J, leaving 11 bases between them. The length of the CDR3 is 15 residues. Germline V gene data show CDR1 as LNHDA and CDR2 as SQIVND (reference sequence). Supplemented by reference TRBV19 and TRBJ1-3, the full variable domain reads DGGITQSPKYLFRKEGQNVTLSCEQNLNHDAMYWYRQDPGQGLRLIYYSQIVNDFQKGDIAEGYSVSREKKESFPLTVTSAQKNPTAFYLCASSSGAVSGNTIYFGEGSWLTVV.

The CDR3 coding sequence is TGTGCCAGCATCGCGACAGGGACTAACTATGGCTACACCTTC. Protein product: CASIATGTNYGYTF. The V gene is TRBV2, the J gene TRBJ1-2; TRBD1 aligns across 7 bases. The CDR3 runs 14 residues. CDR1 is SNHLY and CDR2 is FYNNEI in the germline V gene. The ends lost 7 bases at V and 0 bases at J; junction bases unmatched: 5.

The table lists this clone with a count of one. This chain connects TRBV7-9 to TRBJ2-3, with 9 bases aligning to TRBD1. The CDR3 runs 16 residues. Germline V gene sequence: CDR1 SEHNR, CDR2 FQNEAQ (reference sequence). The V segment lost 5 bases and the J segment 3 bases; nucleotides outside the gene matches: 9. CDR3 nucleotides: TGTGCCAGCAGCGCCCGGACAGGGGAAGGGACAGATACGCAGTATTTT. This codes for CASSARTGEGTDTQYF.

This clone was counted between two and nine times. The rearrangement uses TRBV19 and TRBJ1-5; 7 bases are shared with TRBD1. This CDR3 spans 15 amino acids. Per germline, CDR1 LNHDA and CDR2 SQIVND (reference sequence). V was pared by 6 bases and J by 1 base, with 6 bases of the junction left unmatched. The CDR3 loop reads CASSNRGGSNQPQHF. The CDR3 coding sequence is TGTGCCAGTAGCAACAGGGGCGGGAGCAATCAGCCCCAGCATTTT.

V gene TRBV7-9 combines with J gene TRBJ1-4; maybe TRBD1 (5 bases). The V gene lost 5 bases and the J gene lost 0 bases, with 10 bases spanning the gap. Germline V gives CDR1 SEHNR, CDR2 FQNEAQ (reference sequence). This CDR3 is built from 15 residues. DNA of the CDR3: TGTGCCAGCAGCCCCGGGGGAACAACTAATGAAAAACTGTTTTTT. It specifies CASSPGGTTNEKLFF.

The V and J genes are TRBV15 and TRBJ2-2; 7 positions match TRBD2. CDR1 is LNHNV and CDR2 is YYDKDF in the germline V gene (reference sequence). This CDR3 has 16 residues. V lost 1 base, J lost 4 bases, and 6 bases stayed unmatched. CDR3 sequence reads: CATSRARASGTGELFF. The CDR3 coding sequence is TGTGCCACCAGCAGAGCACGCGCTAGCGGCACCGGGGAGCTGTTTTTT.

Only one count was recorded for this clone. This chain links TRBV5-6 with TRBJ1-2; a weak D match, TRBD1 (6 bases). Germline assignment: CDR1 SGHDT and CDR2 YYEEEE. Between the trimmed V and J ends, which lost 0 bases and 5 bases, there was a span of 11 bases. This CDR3 has 14 amino acids. In DNA form, the CDR3 reads TGTGCCAGCAGCTTGGAGGCAGGGGAGTATGGCTACACCTTC. Its protein is CASSLEAGEYGYTF.

This clone showed up just once. This chain joins TRBV4-1 and TRBJ1-1; 10 bases agree with TRBD1. Trimming at V came to 4 bases and at J to 1 base, leaving 3 bases not matched to a gene. This CDR3 has 15 amino acids. Germline V lookup: CDR1 MGHRA, CDR2 YSYEKL. The CDR3 sequence is CASSPRQGANTEAFF. DNA for the CDR3: TGCGCCAGCAGCCCGAGACAGGGGGCGAACACTGAAGCTTTCTTT.

This chain joins TRBV4-3 and TRBJ2-5; the D is unclear. The CDR3 consists of 15 residues. Germline V gene sequence: CDR1 LGHNA, CDR2 YSLEER. Trimming shortened V by 0 bases and J by 1 base, and 9 bases separated the two germline ends. The CDR3 sequence: CASSQDWALQETQYF. Written as DNA, the CDR3 is TGCGCCAGCAGCCAAGATTGGGCGCTCCAAGAGACCCAGTACTTC.

This clone was detected once. CDR3 amino acids: CASSEYIGEGYTF. The CDR3 DNA sequence: TGTGCCAGCAGTGAATATATAGGGGAAGGCTACACCTTC. The chain recombines TRBV25-1 with TRBJ1-2; a possible D gene is TRBD1 (5 bases). Germline V gene lookup returns CDR1 MGHDK and CDR2 SYGVNS. CDR3 length: 13 amino acids. Trimming removed 0 bases at V and 8 bases at J, with 10 bases between.

The chain has TRBV29-1 and TRBJ2-5; TRBD1 agrees at 9 bases. Matching the DNA end better, TRBJ2-7 makes the J call doubtful. Germline V gene lookup returns CDR1 SQVTM and CDR2 ANQGSEA. The CDR3 has 12 residues. The CDR3 here is CSARDRAYEQYF. The CDR3 DNA follows: TGCAGCGCCCGGGACAGGGCGTACGAGCAGTACTTC.

This clone came up once. This chain joins TRBV10-3 and TRBJ2-5; TRBD2 agrees at 7 bases. The length of the CDR3 is 17 residues. Germline-derived CDR1 and CDR2 are ENHRY and SYGVKD. The junction had 15 bases not matched to a gene; V was cut back by 2 bases and J by 6 bases. In DNA, the CDR3 is TGTGCCATCAGTGAGCCAAACCGGATCAGCGGGGCTAAGACCCAGTACTTC. It encodes CAISEPNRISGAKTQYF.

This clone was counted a few times. The chain carries TRBV19 and TRBJ2-7; tentatively, D is TRBD1 (6 bases). CDR1 is LNHDA, CDR2 SQIVND, per germline (reference sequence). V gave up 5 bases and J gave up 2 bases, with 19 bases separating them. The CDR3 contains 16 residues. Written as DNA, the CDR3 is TGTGCCAGTAGTCGAAATGCGGACAGACCCGCCTACGAGCAGTACTTC. This gives the protein CASSRNADRPAYEQYF.

V is TRBV14 and J is TRBJ1-1; TRBD1 is a possible D gene (5 bases). Germline loops: CDR1 SGHDN, CDR2 FVKESK. This CDR3 has 14 amino acids. V lost 7 bases and J 2 bases, leaving 14 bases between the germline ends. For the CDR3, the DNA is TGTGCCAGCATCCCTCTCCAGGGTAACACTGAAGCTTTCTTT. It yields the protein CASIPLQGNTEAFF.

The V call is TRBV7-6, the J call TRBJ2-7, with 7 nucleotides matching TRBD1. V shed 5 bases and J 3 bases; nucleotides not matched to a gene: 10. This CDR3 has 15 residues. The V gene's germline CDR1 is SGHVS and CDR2 FNYEAQ. CDR3: CASSRFGDRDYEQYF. The CDR3 DNA reads as TGTGCCAGCAGCCGCTTCGGAGACAGGGACTACGAGCAGTACTTC.

The chain has TRBV5-4 and TRBJ1-1; 8 bases fit TRBD1. Germline CDR1 reads SGHNT; CDR2 reads YYREEE (reference sequence). This CDR3 is 13 amino acids long. With V trimmed by 2 bases and J by 4 bases, 1 base remained unmatched. CDR3 sequence reads: CASSLTGGTEAFF. The CDR3, as DNA: TGTGCCAGCAGCTTAACAGGGGGCACTGAAGCTTTCTTT.

CDR3 region: CAWSVILQGEAFF. The CDR3 nucleotides read TGTGCCTGGAGTGTAATATTACAGGGAGAAGCTTTCTTT. The chain carries TRBV30 and TRBJ1-1, with a possible D match to TRBD1 (6 bases). This CDR3 comprises 13 residues. Germline V gene lookup returns CDR1 GTSNPN and CDR2 SVGIG (reference sequence). Trimming shortened V by 0 bases and J by 8 bases, and 13 bases separated the two germline ends.

V is TRBV23-1 and J is TRBJ2-7; D ambiguous. TRBV23-1 has ORF status, its function being uncertain. The CDR3 contains 14 residues. Trimming took off 2 bases at V and 3 bases at J, with 11 bases between the two ends. The CDR3 loop reads CASSQNSKNYEQYF. CDR3 DNA sequence: TGCGCCAGCAGTCAAAACAGCAAAAACTACGAGCAGTACTTC.

The rearrangement joins TRBV28 to TRBJ1-1, with D maybe TRBD1 (6 bases). V lost 3 bases to trimming and J lost 6 bases, with 17 bases between them. CDR3 length: 15 residues. Germline V gene sequence: CDR1 MDHEN, CDR2 SYDVKM. The CDR3 DNA reads as TGTGCCAGCAGTTTGACCGGGACAAGGTCGCCTGAAGCTTTCTTT. This translates into CASSLTGTRSPEAFF.

V usage is TRBV29-1 and J usage is TRBJ1-4, with 7 bases identical to TRBD1. CDR3 length: 12 amino acids. The V segment lost 4 bases and the J segment 6 bases; nucleotides outside the gene matches: 2. Germline V gene lookup returns CDR1 SQVTM and CDR2 ANQGSEA. The CDR3 sequence is CSVGQGHEKLFF. The DNA for the CDR3 is TGCAGCGTTGGACAGGGACATGAAAAACTGTTTTTT.

This clone was found a few times. This chain joins TRBV6-5 and TRBJ2-7, with 9 bases identical to TRBD1. The V segment lost 5 bases and the J segment 3 bases; nucleotides outside the gene matches: 5. The CDR3 is 14 residues long. Germline CDR1 and CDR2: MNHEY and SVGAGI. Here the CDR3 reads CASSPGQGVYEQYF. CDR3 nucleotides: TGTGCCAGCAGTCCGGGACAGGGTGTCTACGAGCAGTACTTC.

The genes are TRBV4-3 and TRBJ2-2; a weak D match, TRBD1 (6 bases). The CDR3 is made up of 16 amino acids. V was pared by 0 bases and J by 7 bases, with 15 bases between. CDR1 is LGHNA and CDR2 is YSLEER in the germline V gene. The CDR3: CASSQEGDRLGGELFF. CDR3 DNA: TGCGCCAGCAGCCAAGAGGGAGACAGGCTGGGCGGGGAGCTGTTTTTT.

The genes are TRBV10-3 and TRBJ1-2; weak D call: TRBD1 (5 bases). V gave up 0 bases and J gave up 2 bases, with 7 bases separating them. Germline CDR1 is ENHRY and CDR2 is SYGVKD. The CDR3 length is 14 residues. The CDR3 protein is CAISESTANYGYTF. The CDR3 coding sequence is TGTGCCATCAGTGAGTCGACAGCGAACTATGGCTACACCTTC.

The chain has TRBV4-1 and TRBJ1-4; 8 bases map to TRBD1. The trim removed 0 bases at V and 8 bases at J, leaving 8 bases unmatched. Germline CDR1 reads MGHRA; CDR2 reads YSYEKL. The length of the CDR3 is 16 residues. CDR3 loop: CASSQDLRAGGEKLFF. CDR3 DNA sequence: TGCGCCAGCAGCCAAGATCTTAGGGCAGGGGGCGAAAAACTGTTTTTT.

This clone was observed a single time. The chain carries TRBV6-1 and TRBJ1-1, with 7 bases fitting TRBD1. V lost 3 bases and J lost 1; bases outside the gene matches: 2. This CDR3 has 14 residues. CDR1 and CDR2 from the germline V gene are MNHNS and SASEGT. CDR3 protein: CASSDDRENTEAFF. The CDR3 bases are TGTGCCAGCAGTGATGACAGGGAGAACACTGAAGCTTTCTTT.

This chain connects TRBV7-3 to TRBJ2-1; 10 bases map to TRBD2. The V and J ends lost 0 bases and 8 bases, in that order; junction bases with no gene match: 7. This CDR3 has 16 amino acids. CDR1 is SGHTA and CDR2 is FQGTGA in the germline V gene. The CDR3 DNA reads TGTGCCAGCAGCTTAACTCTAGCGGGGGTGGGAGATGAGCAGTTCTTC. Translating it yields CASSLTLAGVGDEQFF.

The chain joins TRBV28 to TRBJ2-1; 11 bases are a match to TRBD2. The ends lost 2 bases at V and 4 bases at J; junction bases unmatched: 4. Germline V gives CDR1 MDHEN, CDR2 SYDVKM. The CDR3 extends over 16 amino acids. In nucleotides, the CDR3 is TGTGCCAGCAGTTTAATTAGGACTAGCGGGTACAATGAGCAGTTCTTC. Protein product: CASSLIRTSGYNEQFF.